What follows describes a single TCR beta chain. Its specificity is unknown. Germline lookup yields CDR1 SGHTA and CDR2 FQGNSA. This CDR3 spans 17 amino acids. V was trimmed by 5 bases and J by 1 base, leaving 15 bases between them. Generated by immunoSEQ multiplex PCR, the TCRdb table keeps only in-frame clones and is missing some. This sample yields 450,000 to 550,000 clones, of which about 91% are seen a single time; over 2% belongs to the top ten. This record comes from a study of Ad26.COV2.S vaccination and SARS-CoV-2 variants. About the research overall: By the intramuscular route, Ad26.COV2.S was given once, or twice 56 days apart.

Study-level results: Reports say spike-specific CD8+ and CD4+ T cell responses covered substantial breadth after vaccination.

Treatment indicated: around 19 received Ad26.COV2.S at low or high dose, single or two shots; 5 received placebo; per-sample allocation not given. Samples came from day 63 after the first vaccine or placebo injection. Aged 18-55 years, donor was enrolled in Boston in 2020. The study used a vaccine consisting of an Ad26 vector that expressed Wuhan-strain SARS-CoV-2 spike. The source is a person aged 18-60 years who received the Ad26.COV2.S COVID-19 vaccine or a placebo. Specimen: peripheral blood, collected in a trial of Ad26.COV2.S vaccine versus placebo. The V gene is TRBV7-2, the J gene TRBJ1-6; D not resolved. Here the CDR3 DNA reads TGTGCCAGCAGCCAAGACCCCCGGGGTTCCTATAATTCACCCCTCCACTTT. This translates into CASSQDPRGSYNSPLHF.